This TCR beta chain is from a study of identical twins. Template switching, a step in the protocol, added a universal primer site, and cDNA carried unique molecular identifiers. A single record per CDR3 protein comes from TCRdb applying MiXCR to the 5' RACE reads. This sample has around 340,000 distinct CDR3 sequences, with 9% to 15% found just once. In germline, CDR1 is MNHNS, CDR2 SASEGT. V lost 10 bases, J lost 4 bases, and 11 bases stayed unmatched. The CDR3 is 15 amino acids. A further study also used this sample, focusing on yellow fever vaccine responses in identical twins.

The receptor's source is a woman aged 18 to 35 in good health. J is TRBJ2-1 and V is TRBV6-1, with 9 bases matching TRBD2. The specimen sequenced was CD8+ T cells sorted from blood. CDR3: CATNRQREAYNEQFF. For the CDR3, the DNA is TGTGCCACCAATAGACAGCGGGAGGCGTACAATGAGCAGTTCTTC.